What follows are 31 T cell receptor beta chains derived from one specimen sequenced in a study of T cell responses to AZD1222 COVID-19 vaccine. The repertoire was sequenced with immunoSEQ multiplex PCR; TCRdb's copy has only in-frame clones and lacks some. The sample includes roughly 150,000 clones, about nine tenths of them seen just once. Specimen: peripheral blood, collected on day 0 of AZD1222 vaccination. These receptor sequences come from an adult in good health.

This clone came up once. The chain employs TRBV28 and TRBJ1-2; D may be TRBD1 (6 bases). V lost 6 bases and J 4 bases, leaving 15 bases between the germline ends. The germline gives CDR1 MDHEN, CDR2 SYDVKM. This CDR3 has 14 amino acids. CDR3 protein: CASSPGGHGYGYTF. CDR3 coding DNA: TGTGCCAGCAGCCCCGGGGGGCATGGCTATGGCTACACCTTC.

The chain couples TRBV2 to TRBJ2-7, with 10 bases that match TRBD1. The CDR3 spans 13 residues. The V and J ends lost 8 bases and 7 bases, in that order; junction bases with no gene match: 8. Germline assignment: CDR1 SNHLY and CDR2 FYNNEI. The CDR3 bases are TGTGCCAGCGAGGGACAGGGGCGAGGGGAGCAGTACTTC. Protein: CASEGQGRGEQYF.

The CDR3 DNA reads TGTGCCAGCAGCCCCGGCGGACTGAACACTGAAGCTTTCTTT. Its translation: CASSPGGLNTEAFF. The chain joins TRBV11-3 to TRBJ1-1; no reliable D call. CDR1 and CDR2 from the germline V gene are SGHNT and YENEEA. This CDR3 is 14 amino acids long. V lost 5 bases, J lost 0 bases, and 10 bases lay in between.

The CDR3 reads CASSLVWGEGTEAFF. CDR3 bases: TGTGCCAGCAGCTTAGTGTGGGGGGAGGGCACTGAAGCTTTCTTT. The chain has TRBV7-6 and TRBJ1-1; a weak D match, TRBD1 (5 bases). Germline V gene sequence: CDR1 SGHVS, CDR2 FNYEAQ. The CDR3 contains 15 residues. Trimming shortened V by 1 base and J by 4 bases, and 13 bases separated the two germline ends.

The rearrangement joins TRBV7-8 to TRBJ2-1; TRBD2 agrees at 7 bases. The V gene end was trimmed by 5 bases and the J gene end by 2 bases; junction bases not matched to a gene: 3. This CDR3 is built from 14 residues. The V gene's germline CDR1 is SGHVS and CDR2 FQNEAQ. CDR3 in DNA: TGTGCCAGCAGCCCAAGCGGGACCTACAATGAGCAGTTCTTC. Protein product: CASSPSGTYNEQFF.

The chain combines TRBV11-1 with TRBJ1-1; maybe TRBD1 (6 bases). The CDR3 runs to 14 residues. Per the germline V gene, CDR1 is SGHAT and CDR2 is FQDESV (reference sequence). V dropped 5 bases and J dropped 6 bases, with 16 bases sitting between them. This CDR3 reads CASSLFGGPPEAFF. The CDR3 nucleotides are TGTGCCAGCAGCCTATTCGGGGGGCCCCCTGAAGCTTTCTTT.

CDR3 sequence: CASNRETYGYTF. The CDR3 coding sequence is TGTGCCAGCAACAGGGAGACCTATGGCTACACCTTC. The chain links TRBV28 to TRBJ1-2, with a possible D match to TRBD1 (6 bases). This CDR3 has 12 amino acids. Germline values: CDR1 MDHEN, CDR2 SYDVKM. V was cut by 7 bases and J by 4 bases, with 10 bases left in between.

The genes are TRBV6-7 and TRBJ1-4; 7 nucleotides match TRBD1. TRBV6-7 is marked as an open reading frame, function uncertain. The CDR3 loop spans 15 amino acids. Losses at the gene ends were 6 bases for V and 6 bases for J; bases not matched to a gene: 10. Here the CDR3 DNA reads TGTGCCAGCAGGGACAGGAGGGGGCTCTATGAAAAACTGTTTTTT. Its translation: CASRDRRGLYEKLFF.

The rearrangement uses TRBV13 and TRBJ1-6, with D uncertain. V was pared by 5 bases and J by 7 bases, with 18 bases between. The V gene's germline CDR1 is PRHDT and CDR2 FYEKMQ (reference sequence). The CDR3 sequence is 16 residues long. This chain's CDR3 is CASSLLTSYGNSPLHF. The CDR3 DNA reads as TGTGCCAGCAGCCTCCTGACTAGCTATGGGAATTCACCCCTCCACTTT.

As DNA, the CDR3 is TGTGCCAGCAGTTTACAGGCAGCCTATGGCTACACCTTC. This codes for CASSLQAAYGYTF. This chain joins TRBV28 and TRBJ1-2, with D unclear. Germline values: CDR1 MDHEN, CDR2 SYDVKM. The germline V and J ends were trimmed by 2 bases and 4 bases, with 8 bases remaining between them. The CDR3 length is 13 residues.

CDR3 DNA: TGTGCCAGCAGTTTAGGGTATGGAGCGGGAGGGAACTACGAGCAGTACTTC. Amino acids: CASSLGYGAGGNYEQYF. The chain links TRBV27 to TRBJ2-7; 10 bases align to TRBD2. The CDR3 runs to 17 residues. After removal of 2 bases from V and 3 bases from J, the junction contained 10 bases not matched to a gene. Germline-derived CDR1 and CDR2 are MNHEY and SMNVEV (reference sequence).

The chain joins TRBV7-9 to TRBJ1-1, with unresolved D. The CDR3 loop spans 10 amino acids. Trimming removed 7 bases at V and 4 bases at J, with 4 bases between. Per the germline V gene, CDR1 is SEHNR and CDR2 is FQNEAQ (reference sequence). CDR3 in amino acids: CASTPTEAFF. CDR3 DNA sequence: TGTGCCAGCACCCCCACTGAAGCTTTCTTT.

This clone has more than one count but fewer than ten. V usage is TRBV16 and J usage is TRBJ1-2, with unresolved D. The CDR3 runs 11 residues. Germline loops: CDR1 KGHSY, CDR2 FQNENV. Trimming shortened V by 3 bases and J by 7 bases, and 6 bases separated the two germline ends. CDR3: CASSHAGGYTF. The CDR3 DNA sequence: TGTGCCAGCAGCCACGCCGGTGGCTACACCTTC.

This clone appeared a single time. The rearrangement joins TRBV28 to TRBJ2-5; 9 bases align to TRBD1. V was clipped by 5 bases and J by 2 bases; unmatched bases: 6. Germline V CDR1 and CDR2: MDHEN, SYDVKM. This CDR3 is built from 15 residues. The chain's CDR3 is CASSPGTGLQETQYF. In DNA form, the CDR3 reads TGTGCCAGCAGTCCAGGGACAGGGCTACAAGAGACCCAGTACTTC.

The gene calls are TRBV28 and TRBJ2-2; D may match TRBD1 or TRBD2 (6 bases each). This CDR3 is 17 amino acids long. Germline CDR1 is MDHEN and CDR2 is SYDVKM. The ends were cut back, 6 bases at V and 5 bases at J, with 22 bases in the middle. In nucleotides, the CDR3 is TGTGCCAGCAGACCGCCCTTTTTGGGGGGCAGGACCGGGGAGCTGTTTTTT. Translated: CASRPPFLGGRTGELFF.

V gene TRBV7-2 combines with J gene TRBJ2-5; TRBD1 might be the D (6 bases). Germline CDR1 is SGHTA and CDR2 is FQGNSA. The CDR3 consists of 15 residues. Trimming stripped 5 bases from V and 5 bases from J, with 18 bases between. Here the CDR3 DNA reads TGTGCCAGCAGCCCGGTGTCAGGGGCTAGGGAGACCCAGTACTTC. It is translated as CASSPVSGARETQYF.

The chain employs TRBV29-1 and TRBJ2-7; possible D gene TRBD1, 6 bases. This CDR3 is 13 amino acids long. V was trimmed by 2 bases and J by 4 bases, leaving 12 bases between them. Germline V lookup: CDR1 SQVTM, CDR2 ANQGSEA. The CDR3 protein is CSVESGHQYEQYF. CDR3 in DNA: TGCAGCGTTGAATCGGGACACCAATACGAGCAGTACTTC.

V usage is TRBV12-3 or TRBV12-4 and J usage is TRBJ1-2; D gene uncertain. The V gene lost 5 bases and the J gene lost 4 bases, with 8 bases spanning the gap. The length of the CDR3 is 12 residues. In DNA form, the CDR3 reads TGTGCCAGCAGTCCAGGTCTCTATGGCTACACCTTC. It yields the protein CASSPGLYGYTF.

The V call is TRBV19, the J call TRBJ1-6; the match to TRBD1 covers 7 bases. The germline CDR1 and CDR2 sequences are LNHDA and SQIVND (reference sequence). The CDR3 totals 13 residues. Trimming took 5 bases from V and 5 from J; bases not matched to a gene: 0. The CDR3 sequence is CASSGTDNSPLHF. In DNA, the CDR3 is TGTGCCAGTAGTGGGACAGATAATTCACCCCTCCACTTT.

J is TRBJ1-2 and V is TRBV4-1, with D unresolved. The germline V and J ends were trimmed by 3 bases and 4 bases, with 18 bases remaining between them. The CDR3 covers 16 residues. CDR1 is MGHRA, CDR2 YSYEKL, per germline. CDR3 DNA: TGCGCCAGCAGCCACCAAGGAAGCGGGGTTGCCTATGGCTACACCTTC. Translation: CASSHQGSGVAYGYTF.

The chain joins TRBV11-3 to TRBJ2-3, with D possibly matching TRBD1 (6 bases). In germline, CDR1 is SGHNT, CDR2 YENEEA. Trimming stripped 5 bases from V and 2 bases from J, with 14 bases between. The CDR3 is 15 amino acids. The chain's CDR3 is CASSPRRDTTDTQYF. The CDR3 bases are TGTGCCAGCAGCCCTAGAAGGGACACCACAGATACGCAGTATTTT.

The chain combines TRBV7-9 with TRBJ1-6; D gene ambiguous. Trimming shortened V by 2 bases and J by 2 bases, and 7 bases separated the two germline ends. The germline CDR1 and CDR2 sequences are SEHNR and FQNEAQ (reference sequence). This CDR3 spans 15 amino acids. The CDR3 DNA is TGTGCCAGCAGCTTATACTCTGCCTATAATTCACCCCTCCACTTT. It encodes CASSLYSAYNSPLHF.

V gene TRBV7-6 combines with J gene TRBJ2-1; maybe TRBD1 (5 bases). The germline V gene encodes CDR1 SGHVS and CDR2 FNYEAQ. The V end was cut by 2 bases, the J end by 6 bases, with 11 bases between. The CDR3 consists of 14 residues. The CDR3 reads CASSLTGTGNEQFF. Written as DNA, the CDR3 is TGTGCCAGCAGCTTAACAGGAACGGGCAATGAGCAGTTCTTC. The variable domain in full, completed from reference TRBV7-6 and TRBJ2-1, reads GAGVSQSPRYKVTKRGQDVALRCDPISGHVSLYWYRQALGQGPEFLTYFNYEAQQDKSGLPNDRFSAERPEGSISTLTIQRTEQRDSAMYRCASSLTGTGNEQFFGPGTRLTVL.

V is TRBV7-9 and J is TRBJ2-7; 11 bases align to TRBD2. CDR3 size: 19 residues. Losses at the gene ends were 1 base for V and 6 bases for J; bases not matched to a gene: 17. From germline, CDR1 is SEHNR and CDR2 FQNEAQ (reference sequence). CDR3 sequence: CASSLESWLAGGLLREQYF. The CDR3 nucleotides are TGTGCCAGCAGCTTAGAAAGTTGGCTAGCGGGAGGCCTCCTACGCGAGCAGTACTTC.

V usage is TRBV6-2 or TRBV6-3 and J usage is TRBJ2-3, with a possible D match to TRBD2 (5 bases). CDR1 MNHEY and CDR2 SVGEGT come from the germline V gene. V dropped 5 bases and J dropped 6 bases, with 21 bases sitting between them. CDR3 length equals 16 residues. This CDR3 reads CASSIGVEGVSDTQYF. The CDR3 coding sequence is TGTGCCAGCAGTATCGGGGTAGAGGGAGTGTCGGATACGCAGTATTTT.

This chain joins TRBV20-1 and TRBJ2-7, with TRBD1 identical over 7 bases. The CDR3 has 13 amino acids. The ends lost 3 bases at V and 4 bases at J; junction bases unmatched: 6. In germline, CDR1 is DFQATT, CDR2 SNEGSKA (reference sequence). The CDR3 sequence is CSASKQGKYEQYF. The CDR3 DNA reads TGCAGTGCTAGTAAACAGGGGAAGTACGAGCAGTACTTC.

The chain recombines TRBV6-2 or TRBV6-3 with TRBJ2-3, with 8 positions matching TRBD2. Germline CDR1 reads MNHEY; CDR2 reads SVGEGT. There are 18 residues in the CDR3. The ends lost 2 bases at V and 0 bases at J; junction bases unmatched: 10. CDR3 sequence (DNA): TGTGCCAGCAGTTACCATGGGACTAGGAGGAATAGCACAGATACGCAGTATTTT. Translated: CASSYHGTRRNSTDTQYF.

Here the CDR3 DNA reads TGTGCCAGCAGCTCCGGGACACCTGAAGCTTTCTTT. It yields the protein CASSSGTPEAFF. V usage is TRBV7-9 and J usage is TRBJ1-1; weak D call: TRBD1 (6 bases). Germline V gene sequence: CDR1 SEHNR, CDR2 FQNEAQ (reference sequence). This CDR3 spans 12 amino acids. Between the trimmed V and J ends, which lost 4 bases and 6 bases, there was a span of 9 bases.

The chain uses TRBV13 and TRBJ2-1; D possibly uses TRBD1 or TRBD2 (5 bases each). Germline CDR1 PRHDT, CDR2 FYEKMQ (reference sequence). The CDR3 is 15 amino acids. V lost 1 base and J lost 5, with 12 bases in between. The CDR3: CASSLEGDRDNEQFF. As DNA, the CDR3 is TGTGCCAGCAGCTTAGAAGGGGACCGAGACAATGAGCAGTTCTTC.

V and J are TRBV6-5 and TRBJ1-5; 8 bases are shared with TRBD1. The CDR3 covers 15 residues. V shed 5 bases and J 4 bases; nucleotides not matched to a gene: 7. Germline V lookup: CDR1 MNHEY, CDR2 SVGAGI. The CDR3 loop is CASSNFGQGNQPQHF. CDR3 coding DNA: TGTGCCAGCAGTAATTTCGGACAGGGAAATCAGCCCCAGCATTTT.

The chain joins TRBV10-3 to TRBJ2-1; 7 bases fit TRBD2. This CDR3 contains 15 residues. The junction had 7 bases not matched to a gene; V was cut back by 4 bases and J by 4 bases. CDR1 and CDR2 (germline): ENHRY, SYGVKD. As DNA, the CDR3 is TGTGCCATCAGTGGAGCGGGACCCGATTACAATGAGCAGTTCTTC. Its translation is CAISGAGPDYNEQFF.